This T cell receptor beta chain comes out of a study of control samples from healthy donors and cancer patients. The CDR3 has 13 amino acids. Germline CDR1 GTSNPN, CDR2 SVGIG (reference sequence). Trimming took off 0 bases at V and 2 bases at J, with 8 bases between the two ends. Profiling relied on immunoSEQ multiplex PCR, and the TCRdb table lists in-frame clones only, not all of them. The sample has about 120,000 clones, 85% to 95% seen once. The source of this sequence is a man older than 75 with head and neck cancer. The chain has TRBV30 and TRBJ2-7; a weak D match, TRBD1 (5 bases). Sample: PBMCs. The CDR3, as DNA: TGTGCCTGGAGTGTACAGGTAGCCTACGAGCAGTACTTC. Translated, it gives CAWSVQVAYEQYF.